The T cell receptor beta chain described here comes from a study of shared clonotypes between healthy human individuals (dated by TCRdb to 2018 to 2020). With respect to the entire study: A couple of women and three men aged 18 to 49 years were included in the cohort. To estimate repertoire size and how much clonotypes are shared between individuals, the study performed deep sequencing of blood TCR repertoires from five healthy adults. For each donor, CD4 naive and CD4 memory were each run on three plates, CD8 naive on two plates, and CD8 memory on one plate. Each donor's leukapheresis produced roughly between roughly 0.85 and 10 billion PBMCs. To increase sequencing depth and limit assay-specific biases, TCR repertoire library preparation and sequencing were carried out by different laboratories using diverse techniques.

In regard to this clone: The clone's antigen remains unknown. Base qualities are not provided; no much larger clone lies one nucleotide away.

The donors were healthy, HIV-negative adults with no recently reported acute infections or vaccinations. Every donor was a Caucasian adult living in Nashville, Tennessee, USA. CD4+ T cells were enriched by magnetic negative selection; naive cells were then positively selected on CD45RA, and the negative fraction formed the memory subset. After blood collection by leukapheresis, PBMCs were isolated using Ficoll-Histopaque density gradient centrifugation and then cryopreserved in the vapor phase of liquid nitrogen. Analytical flow cytometry was used to check the purity and quantity of each magnetically sorted T cell population. Genomic DNA was isolated from each sorted fraction and quantified by UV absorbance on a Nanodrop 2000c. On the study overall, not on this receptor specifically: Clonotypes shared by all four sorted-subset donors showed higher generation probabilities than non-shared clonotypes. Incomplete sequencing was indicated by rarefaction of sorted-subset datasets, despite the large sequencing depth. Naive subsets generally had larger estimated clonotype richness than memory subsets. The genetic and exposure-history diversity represented was limited by the small number of donors. Sampling was restricted to blood, and TCR repertoires in tissues likely differ from the TCR repertoires found in blood. Pairwise subsampling led to the expectation that sequencing depth would affect the degree of clonotype sharing among donors. Across four donors, roughly 5.1% of naive CD4, over 3% of naive CD8, about 2.3% of memory CD4, and approximately 0.4% of memory CD8 clonotypes were shared.

Using the deep immunoSEQ assay, TCR CDR3 regions were amplified from genomic DNA by multiplex PCR. For each cell subset, the extracted genomic DNA was distributed evenly across all wells of several immunoSEQ 96-well plates, and each plate served as one replicate. Each replicate PCR for sorted subsets received about 0.2 ug genomic DNA, equal to 30,000 or so T cell genomes. Purified libraries were quantified with a Qubit 3.0 fluorometer, sized on a Bioanalyzer 2100, and re-quantified with the KAPA Library Quantification kit. A separate single-read 150-cycle Illumina NextSeq 550 flow cell was used to sequence each immunoSEQ 96-well plate. In the authors' own workflow: The immunoSEQ output contained only junctional sequences without quality scores, so filtering could not match that applied to full-length reads. To assign V/J genes and CDR3, sequences were annotated using PyIR, a Python wrapper for IgBLAST v1.9, with IMGT germline references. Reads with weak V/J assignments (E-value above 1e-6), missing CDR3, stop codons, out-of-frame junctions, or ambiguous translated residues were removed. V3J clonotypes were defined by identical inferred V gene, J gene, and CDR3 amino acid sequence. The percentage overlap between two repertoires was calculated by dividing the number of shared unique clonotypes by the size of the smaller repertoire. Three approaches were used to assess repertoire richness: RTK rarefaction, the Chao1 estimator, and Recon v2.1 estimates of unobserved clonotypes. Generation probabilities for all TCRbeta clonotypes obtained by the gDNA method from several donors were computed using OLGA. This is the immuneACCESS table as TCRdb keeps it, with only in-frame sequences that have V and J called. A part of the clones is gone; compared with another copy, unresolved V genes explain less than half, and the rest is unexplained. The DNA was the basis for D and trimming; V, J and clone size are from that table. This sample has approximately 1,000,000 clones in its table, and around three quarters of those were observed once. Together, the top ten hold 0.85% to 1% of the sample.

Sequencing used memory CD4+ T cells from PBMCs. The cell subset or site label of this sample denotes: CD45RA-negative fraction. This receptor was obtained from a man younger than 35 in good health. Some clones in this sample may be carry-over from other donors' samples.

The nucleotides are TGTGCCAGTAGTATCGGGCAGGGTCGCGGGAACACTGAAGCTTTCTTT. Its protein product is CASSIGQGRGNTEAFF. The rearrangement combines TRBV19 with TRBJ1-1; matching of 5 bases hints at TRBD1 as the D gene. Looking up the germline V gene (reference sequence) yields CDR1 LNHDA and CDR2 SQIVND. The CDR3 has 16 amino acids, counting the end cysteine and phenylalanine. The only DNA kept is the CDR3, 48 bases in frame from the first base. V is clipped by 3 bases and J by 1 base, and the sequence between their germline boundaries is 15 bases long.